This entry concerns a single TCR beta chain. Participants were aged about 18 to 100 years from roughly 25 US areas. Clinical history as reported by participants underpinned cohort assignment. Unmatched junction bases numbered 4, after V lost 0 bases and J lost 2 bases. Per the germline V gene, CDR1 is SGHRS and CDR2 is YFSETQ. This CDR3 spans 15 amino acids. This record comes from a study of blood T cell repertoires in COVID-19. At the level of the study: The analysed material was cDNA or gDNA that came from T cells, B-cell-depleted T cells, or PBMCs.

TCRdb keeps only in-frame clones here, not all; method: immunoSEQ multiplex PCR. This sample has approximately 300,000 clones, with nearly 90% found just once. This receptor was obtained from a woman in her twenties or thirties who had recovered from COVID-19. Sequenced sample: PBMCs or T cells enriched from blood (not recorded which). This chain joins TRBV5-1 and TRBJ2-5, with 7 bases matching TRBD2. The CDR3 sequence is CASSLETSLQETQYF. CDR3 coding DNA: TGCGCCAGCAGCTTGGAGACTAGCCTTCAAGAGACCCAGTACTTC.